This T cell receptor beta chain was observed in a study of OX40 agonist ivuxolimab in advanced cancers. Looking at the study overall: Six ivuxolimab dose levels, 0.01 to 10 mg/kg, were given intravenously every 2 weeks. Prior anti-PD-1, anti-PD-L1 or anti-CTLA-4 therapy did not bar entry, and about 40% had some. Study-level points and caveats: The average count of expanded clones was higher among CD8+ T cells than among CD4+. Dose levels from 0.1 to 3.0 mg/kg saw CD4+ and CD8+ blood T cells expand clonally by week 6.

As for this clone: Its specificity is not known.

TCRdb's table, derived via immunoSEQ multiplex PCR, lists solely in-frame clones and lacks some. The repertoire holds roughly 45,000 clones, with around 87% as singletons. The length of the CDR3 is 13 residues. V was trimmed by 2 bases and J by 10 bases, leaving 15 bases between them. Germline V gives CDR1 GTSNPN, CDR2 SVGIG (reference sequence). This TCR was recovered from an adult with an advanced solid tumor such as melanoma, head and neck, liver or kidney cancer. J is TRBJ2-1 and V is TRBV30, with a tentative D call TRBD2 (6 bases). This material consisted of CD4+ or CD8+ T cells sorted from blood, taken in a trial of the OX40 agonist ivuxolimab. This CDR3 reads CAWSRSGAGEQFF. CDR3 sequence (DNA): TGTGCCTGGAGTAGGTCGGGAGCAGGAGAGCAGTTCTTC. The variable domain in full, with the rest retrieved from reference TRBV30 and TRBJ2-1, is SQTIHQWPATLVQPVGSPLSLECTVEGTSNPNLYWYRQAAGRGLQLLFYSVGIGQISSEVPQNLSASRPQDRQFILSSKKLLLSDSGFYLCAWSRSGAGEQFFGPGTRLTVL.